This TCR beta chain is drawn from a study of regulatory T cells in long-lasting Graves disease. Time point given: persistent/refractory GD, antithyroid drugs over 5 years with positive TRAb. After RNA was extracted from PBMCs, the TCR library was made from it. The CDR3 length is 16 residues. V was cut by 5 bases and J by 0 bases, with 14 bases left in between. Looked up from germline, CDR1 is SGHAT and CDR2 is FQNNGV. According to the study, TCR beta libraries were built with iRepertoire HTBI primers and CDR3-region Arm-PCR. MiXCR, run by TCRdb on the multiplex PCR reads, gives a single entry per CDR3 protein. The table lists 500,000 to 800,000 distinct CDR3 sequences, approximately 29% of them singletons. Study conclusions and caveats: The number of shared public clonotypes was higher in persistent patients (approximately 3,000) than new patients (966).

Turning to this clonotype: The antigen remains unidentified.

This specimen consisted of peripheral blood mononuclear cells (PBMCs), obtained when the disease was refractory, from a patient treated with antithyroid drugs. The clonotype comes from a female donor with Graves disease. The V gene is TRBV11-2, the J gene TRBJ2-4; D might be TRBD1 (5 bases). CDR3 nucleotide sequence: TGTGCCAGCAGCCCAGACAGACGAATAGCCAAAAACATTCAGTACTTC. It yields the protein CASSPDRRIAKNIQYF.